Shown below are 8 T cell receptor beta chains from a single sample sequenced in a study of blood T cell repertoires in COVID-19. Sequencing was performed with immunoSEQ multiplex PCR; in TCRdb, only in-frame clones are kept and a portion is missing. The repertoire includes about 85,000 clones, approximately 79% of them detected once, and around 11% sits in the top ten. The sample comprised peripheral blood. The receptors stem from a man in his sixties or seventies with acute or convalescent COVID-19.

This chain uses TRBV18 with TRBJ2-3, with 14 positions matching TRBD2. This CDR3 spans 15 amino acids. J was trimmed by 4 bases and V by 10 bases; bases with no gene match: 7. Germline values: CDR1 KGHSH, CDR2 LQKENI. Here the CDR3 reads CATQETSGGADTQYF. The CDR3 DNA reads as TGTGCCACCCAAGAGACTAGCGGGGGGGCAGATACGCAGTATTTT.

This chain links TRBV7-8 with TRBJ2-3, with 7 bases matching TRBD1. CDR3 size: 16 residues. V lost 5 bases, J lost 0 bases, and 8 bases stayed unmatched. Germline CDR1 SGHVS, CDR2 FQNEAQ. The CDR3 DNA is TGTGCCAGCAGCCATCCGCCGGGACAGAGCACAGATACGCAGTATTTT. Residues: CASSHPPGQSTDTQYF.

As regards this clone: Different DNA sequences within this sample yield the same CDR3. The chain employs TRBV28 and TRBJ1-3, with D tentatively TRBD1 (5 bases). Germline values: CDR1 MDHEN, CDR2 SYDVKM. CDR3 length: 14 amino acids. V lost 3 bases and J 3 bases, leaving 9 bases between the germline ends. The CDR3 sequence is CASSFSRVGNTIYF. Here the CDR3 DNA reads TGTGCCAGCAGTTTTAGCAGGGTTGGAAACACCATATATTTT.

The chain combines TRBV27 with TRBJ2-1; D is perhaps TRBD1 (6 bases). V was pared by 3 bases and J by 0 bases, with 9 bases between. Germline V CDR1 and CDR2: MNHEY, SMNVEV (reference sequence). The length of the CDR3 is 15 residues. The CDR3 reads CASSFRQDSYNEQFF. CDR3 DNA: TGTGCCAGCAGTTTCCGACAGGACTCCTACAATGAGCAGTTCTTC.

The chain recombines TRBV6-1 with TRBJ2-1, with 9 bases fitting TRBD2. Germline CDR1 is MNHNS and CDR2 is SASEGT. V gave up 3 bases and J gave up 4 bases; unmatched junction bases: 7. The CDR3 is made up of 16 amino acids. The CDR3 bases are TGTGCCAGCAGTGATATTCGGCTAGCGGGATACAATGAGCAGTTCTTC. Its translation is CASSDIRLAGYNEQFF.

CDR3 in amino acids: CASSQEGVGNQPQHF. The CDR3 coding sequence is TGCGCCAGCAGCCAAGAGGGGGTTGGCAATCAGCCCCAGCATTTT. V and J are TRBV5-1 and TRBJ1-5; D may be TRBD1 (6 bases). The CDR3 is 15 residues long. The germline CDR1 and CDR2 sequences are SGHRS and YFSETQ. Trimming took off 4 bases at V and 2 bases at J, with 13 bases between the two ends.

The chain is built from TRBV7-2 and TRBJ2-5; 9 nucleotides agree with TRBD2. V was clipped by 5 bases and J by 4 bases; unmatched bases: 14. This CDR3 has 17 amino acids. Germline V gives CDR1 SGHTA, CDR2 FQGNSA. Here the CDR3 reads CASSVGGGGAGAETQYF. The CDR3 DNA reads as TGTGCCAGCAGCGTTGGAGGCGGGGGGGCCGGGGCAGAGACCCAGTACTTC.

A single count supports this clone. The chain couples TRBV29-1 to TRBJ2-4, with D possibly TRBD2 on 6 matching bases. Germline V gene data show CDR1 as SQVTM and CDR2 as ANQGSEA. The CDR3 has 14 residues. Trimming shortened V by 6 bases and J by 8 bases, and 20 bases separated the two germline ends. The CDR3: CSVAGLHADHIQYF. In DNA, the CDR3 is TGCAGCGTGGCGGGACTGCATGCGGACCACATTCAGTACTTC.